This is a list of T cell receptor beta chains from one sample in a study of T cell responses to AZD1222 COVID-19 vaccine. Method: immunoSEQ multiplex PCR; TCRdb's copy keeps in-frame clones and lacks some. The sample contains about 180,000 clones, more than 70% of which appear only once. The source material was peripheral blood, sampled 28 days after the second AZD1222 dose. These TCRs come from an adult who received the AZD1222 COVID-19 vaccine. CDR3s include the opening cysteine and the closing phenylalanine or tryptophan. Fields, in order: J gene, D gene, V gene, clone size, CDR3 DNA, CDR3 protein. D genes are given only for firm matches. Expanded clones get a size class; other rows say once, few or many, or leave the size out.

>TRBJ1-2|TRBD1|TRBV10-3|few
TGTGCCATCAGTGATTACGGACAGGGTTTTAGTGGCTACACCTTC
CAISDYGQGFSGYTF
>TRBJ2-7|TRBD1|TRBV4-1|NA
TGCGCCAGCAGCCGGTACCCGAGCACAGGGGCCTACGAGCAGTACTTC
CASSRYPSTGAYEQYF
>TRBJ2-7|NA|TRBV19|NA
TGTGCCAGTAGTGCCCGACTAGAGGGCGAGCAGTACTTC
CASSARLEGEQYF
>TRBJ1-1|NA|TRBV6-2/TRBV6-3|NA
TGTGCCAGCAGTTACTCGTCACAGGGAAGCACTGAAGCTTTCTTT
CASSYSSQGSTEAFF
>TRBJ2-7|NA|TRBV10-3|NA
TGTGCCATCAGTGGTCGTAGGGGTGTGTCCTACGAGCAGTACTTC
CAISGRRGVSYEQYF
>TRBJ1-4|NA|TRBV10-3|NA
TGTGCCATCAGTGAGAGTTTGGGGGAGTTGGGTGAAAAACTGTTTTTT
CAISESLGELGEKLFF
>TRBJ2-7|NA|TRBV2|few
TGTGCCAGCAGTGAAAGGAGCCAGGGAAGGGACGAGCAGTACTTC
CASSERSQGRDEQYF
>TRBJ1-2|TRBD1|TRBV24-1|NA
TGTGCCACCAGTGCAGGGGGCGGCCATGGCTACACCTTC
CATSAGGGHGYTF
>TRBJ1-5|NA|TRBV20-1|NA
TGCAGTGCTAGAGGCGGTCAGCCCCAGCATTTT
CSARGGQPQHF
>TRBJ1-2|NA|TRBV28|NA
TGTGCCACCCACCCCGGGATCTATGGCTACACCTTC
CATHPGIYGYTF
>TRBJ2-5|NA|TRBV5-1|NA
TGCGCCAGCAGCTTAGAGGGGGCGGGGGAGACCCAGTACTTC
CASSLEGAGETQYF
>TRBJ1-1|NA|TRBV2|NA
TGTGCCAGCACTGCTAACGGCGATTCGAACACTGAAGCTTTCTTT
CASTANGDSNTEAFF
>TRBJ2-2|TRBD2|TRBV23-1|NA
TGCGCCAGCAGTCACCTCCAGGGAACTAGCGGAAGGACCGGGGAGCTGTTTTTT
CASSHLQGTSGRTGELFF
>TRBJ1-4|NA|TRBV19|few
TGTGCCAGTAGTGAGCTCGCTGAAAAACTGTTTTTT
CASSELAEKLFF
>TRBJ2-3|NA|TRBV11-3|NA
TGTGCCAGCAGCTTAGCCGGGGATGGAGATACGCAGTATTTT
CASSLAGDGDTQYF
>TRBJ2-3|NA|TRBV21-1|NA
TGTGCCAGCAGCAAAGATAGGGGGGGCTCGGATACGCAGTATTTT
CASSKDRGGSDTQYF
>TRBJ2-3|NA|TRBV6-4|many
TGTGCCAGCAGTGAGGCCCCTCGAAATACGCAGTATTTT
CASSEAPRNTQYF
>TRBJ1-4|NA|TRBV3-1/TRBV3-2|NA
TGTGCCACCGGCAACGATAATGAAAAACTGTTTTTT
CATGNDNEKLFF
>TRBJ1-2|NA|TRBV30|NA
TGTGCCTGGGGACTGGGACCGATTAACTATGGCTACACCTTC
CAWGLGPINYGYTF
>TRBJ2-1|TRBD1|TRBV18|NA
TGTGCCAGCTCACCTCAGGACAGGGGAAAGTTCTTC
CASSPQDRGKFF
>TRBJ1-1|NA|TRBV18|NA
TGTGCCAGCTCACCGGGACGGGCGAACACTGAAGCTTTCTTT
CASSPGRANTEAFF
>TRBJ2-7|TRBD1|TRBV9|NA
TGTGCCAGCAGCCACGGGACAGGGAGCTCCTACGAGCAGTACTTC
CASSHGTGSSYEQYF
>TRBJ1-2|TRBD1|TRBV27|once
TGTGCCAGCAGTCCCCAGGGGGGCGCCTATGGCTACACCTTC
CASSPQGGAYGYTF
>TRBJ1-4|NA|TRBV28|NA
TGTGCCAGCACCCGCCCGGGTCAGACTAATGAAAAACTGTTTTTT
CASTRPGQTNEKLFF
>TRBJ2-6|NA|TRBV19|NA
TGTGCCAGTACCCCTGAGAGGGCTGGGGCCAACGTCCTGACTTTC
CASTPERAGANVLTF
>TRBJ2-1|NA|TRBV9|NA
TGTGCCAGCAGCGTAGGTGGGCAGATTAGGGCCAATGAGCAGTTCTTC
CASSVGGQIRANEQFF
>TRBJ2-1|TRBD2|TRBV14|NA
TGTGCCAGCAGCCAAGGTCTAGCGGGCCGGGGGGAGCAGTTCTTC
CASSQGLAGRGEQFF
>TRBJ2-2|NA|TRBV30|once
TGTGCCTGGAGTCGGAGGGCCGGCGGGGAGCTGTTTTTT
CAWSRRAGGELFF
>TRBJ2-7|TRBD2|TRBV28|NA
TGTGCCAGCAGCCCCCCTACTAGCGGGAGGGGTGAGCAGTACTTC
CASSPPTSGRGEQYF
>TRBJ2-7|TRBD1|TRBV19|once
TGTGCCAGTAGTCACCGGGACAGGGGTCTCGGTGAGCAGTACTTC
CASSHRDRGLGEQYF
>TRBJ1-5|NA|TRBV28|NA
TGTGCCAGCAGTTCTACAGGGCCCATCCATCAGCCCCAGCATTTT
CASSSTGPIHQPQHF
>TRBJ2-5|NA|TRBV24-1|NA
TGTGCCACCAGTGATTTGATAGCCAGGGGAGTACGGGAAAAGGAGACCCAGTACTTC
CATSDLIARGVREKETQYF
>TRBJ1-1|NA|TRBV12-1|NA
TGTGCCAGCAGCCAAGGACCTTGGCATACTTTCTTT
CASSQGPWHTFF
>TRBJ2-1|NA|TRBV6-5|NA
TGTGCCAGCCGGGGGAGCTCCTACAATGAGCAGTTCTTC
CASRGSSYNEQFF
>TRBJ2-7|TRBD1|TRBV27|NA
TGTGCCAGCAGTTTAAAAGAACCCGGGACAGCCTACGAGCAGTACTTC
CASSLKEPGTAYEQYF
>TRBJ1-5|NA|TRBV4-3|NA
TGCGCCAGCAGCCAAGGCCCCACAGGGCAGCCCCAGCATTTT
CASSQGPTGQPQHF
>TRBJ1-5|NA|TRBV23-1|NA
TGCGCCAGCAGTCAACAGGGGCAAAGCAATCAGCCCCAGCATTTT
CASSQQGQSNQPQHF
>TRBJ1-1|NA|TRBV7-2|NA
TGTGCCAGCAGCTTAGCGGGGACGGGGAGCGCGACTGAAGCTTTCTTT
CASSLAGTGSATEAFF
>TRBJ2-2|NA|TRBV6-2/TRBV6-3|NA
TGTGCCAGCAGTTACCCCCCCCTTAGCGGAGCGAGGATCGGGGAGCTGTTTTTT
CASSYPPLSGARIGELFF
>TRBJ2-7|TRBD1|TRBV28|NA
TGTGCCAGCAAGGGGGCAGGGGCCACCTACGAGCAGTACTTC
CASKGAGATYEQYF
>TRBJ2-1|NA|TRBV7-9|NA
TGTGCCAGCAGCTTAGGGCAGACAGGTGAGCAGTTCTTC
CASSLGQTGEQFF
>TRBJ2-5|NA|TRBV6-5|NA
TGTGCCAGCAGTTCCCGGGACTCGAAAGGAGAGACCCAGTACTTC
CASSSRDSKGETQYF